This T cell receptor beta chain was identified during a study of cytomegalovirus exposure and HLA in healthy donors. The PCR employed 60 Vbeta primers together with 13 Jbeta primers. TCRdb's table, derived via immunoSEQ multiplex PCR, lists solely in-frame clones and lacks some. The sample has 6,500 to 8,000 clones, 45% to 60% seen once. In regard to this clone: Its antigen is not identified.

Germline assignment: CDR1 SNHLY and CDR2 FYNNEI. The V and J ends lost 6 bases and 4 bases, in that order; junction bases with no gene match: 6. The length of the CDR3 is 15 residues. Study conclusions and caveats: Common viral pathogens (according to a later analysis) appeared linked to several of the most significant clusters. Cytomegalovirus association was listed for about 180 TCR beta chains. Relative to the roughly 690-donor mean, N-insertions were reportedly fewer in an Asian-associated ancestry cluster in a later analysis.

The sequenced sample was PBMCs. The chain recombines TRBV2 with TRBJ2-1, with 10 bases fitting TRBD2. This TCR was recovered from a man between 25 and 39 years old in good health and CMV-seropositive. The CDR3 DNA is TGTGCCAGCAGAGAACTAGCGGGACGATACAATGAGCAGTTCTTC. Amino acid sequence: CASRELAGRYNEQFF.